These 12 T cell receptor beta chains originate from one sample sequenced in a study of Graves' ophthalmopathy and Graves' hyperthyroidism. RNA transcripts were the template, and TCR beta CDR3 regions were amplified from them. The first-round RT-PCR employed HTBI primers together with the Qiagen OneStep RT-PCR kit. A multiplex PCR was then performed as the second round. TCRdb ran MiXCR on the multiplex PCR reads and lists one entry per CDR3 protein. The sample lists about 590,000 distinct CDR3 sequences; about 40% were seen once. The source material was peripheral blood or thyroid tissue (not recorded which). These receptors all stem from an adult man with Graves' hyperthyroidism.

J is TRBJ2-7 and V is TRBV11-3; 11 bases are shared with TRBD2. The CDR3 spans 17 residues. After removal of 5 bases from V and 6 bases from J, the junction contained 15 bases not matched to a gene. Germline assignment: CDR1 SGHNT and CDR2 YENEEA. The CDR3 spells CASSELAGADSRAEQYF. The CDR3 DNA reads as TGTGCCAGCAGCGAACTAGCGGGAGCTGACTCTCGGGCCGAGCAGTACTTC.

There are many counts of this clonotype. The chain recombines TRBV10-2 with TRBJ2-2; D might be TRBD2 (5 bases). The V end lost 5 bases, the J end lost 6 bases, and 16 bases lay between the germline ends. Germline V CDR1 and CDR2: WSHSY, SAAADI. The CDR3 has 15 residues. CDR3 amino acids: CASSPGKRAAGELFF. In nucleotides, the CDR3 is TGCGCCAGCAGTCCGGGGAAGAGAGCCGCCGGGGAGCTGTTTTTT.

V usage is TRBV15 and J usage is TRBJ2-5; the D call may be TRBD1 or TRBD2 (6 bases each). The CDR3 length is 17 residues. Germline-derived CDR1 and CDR2 are LNHNV and YYDKDF (reference sequence). V lost 9 bases, J lost 3 bases, and 26 bases lay in between. Here the CDR3 DNA reads TGTGCCACAGGGGGATTGGAGGGCGGCCGAAACAAAGAGACCCAGTACTTC. Its protein is CATGGLEGGRNKETQYF.

This clonotype was seen many times. This chain joins TRBV29-1 and TRBJ1-1, with a tentative D call TRBD1 (5 bases). V gave up 0 bases and J gave up 3 bases, with 14 bases separating them. The V gene's germline CDR1 is SQVTM and CDR2 ANQGSEA. The length of the CDR3 is 15 residues. CDR3 bases: TGCAGCGTTGAAGATTATGGGGGATTGGACACTGAAGCTTTCTTT. It encodes CSVEDYGGLDTEAFF.

The genes are TRBV29-1 and TRBJ1-1; 8 bases map to TRBD1. This CDR3 is built from 12 residues. Germline assignment: CDR1 SQVTM and CDR2 ANQGSEA. The CDR3 spells CSFGQGSTEAFF. The CDR3, as DNA: TGCAGTTTTGGACAGGGCAGCACTGAAGCTTTCTTT.

CDR3 coding DNA: TGCAGCGGGGAACAGGGGATTGGTGGCTACACCTTC. Amino acid sequence: CSGEQGIGGYTF. The gene calls are TRBV29-1 and TRBJ1-2; 7 nucleotides align to TRBD1. The germline gives CDR1 SQVTM, CDR2 ANQGSEA. This CDR3 spans 12 amino acids. With V trimmed by 7 bases and J by 7 bases, 9 bases remained unmatched. The full variable domain, its missing parts supplied by reference TRBV29-1 and TRBJ1-2, is SAVISQKPSRDICQRGTSLTIQCQVDSQVTMMFWYRQQPGQSLTLIATANQGSEATYESGFVIDKFPISRPNLTFSTLTVSNMSPEDSSIYLCSGEQGIGGYTFGSGTRLTVV.

V gene TRBV7-9 combines with J gene TRBJ1-2, with D unresolved. Germline CDR1 reads SEHNR; CDR2 reads FQNEAQ (reference sequence). The CDR3 has 14 amino acids. The V end lost 8 bases, the J end lost 7 bases, and 20 bases lay between the germline ends. For the CDR3, the DNA is TGTGCCAGCCGCAGTGCCCAGATTGGGGTTGGCTACACCTTC. This gives the protein CASRSAQIGVGYTF.

The table lists this clonotype with many counts. This chain joins TRBV2 and TRBJ2-7; D unclear. This CDR3 region has 13 residues. The germline V gene encodes CDR1 SNHLY and CDR2 FYNNEI. Between the trimmed V and J ends, which lost 2 bases and 0 bases, there was a span of 5 bases. In DNA, the CDR3 is TGTGCCAGCAGTGAACAGAACTCCTACGAGCAGTACTTC. Translating gives CASSEQNSYEQYF.

The chain employs TRBV30 and TRBJ2-7, with D tentatively TRBD1 or TRBD2 (6 bases each). V was pared by 0 bases and J by 4 bases, with 16 bases between. This CDR3 spans 15 amino acids. Per germline, CDR1 GTSNPN and CDR2 SVGIG (reference sequence). CDR3 nucleotide sequence: TGTGCCTGGAGTGTACTGTGGGGGGCAGTTTACGAGCAGTACTTC. As protein: CAWSVLWGAVYEQYF. The variable domain in full, with the rest retrieved from reference TRBV30 and TRBJ2-7, is SQTIHQWPATLVQPVGSPLSLECTVEGTSNPNLYWYRQAAGRGLQLLFYSVGIGQISSEVPQNLSASRPQDRQFILSSKKLLLSDSGFYLCAWSVLWGAVYEQYFGPGTRLTVT.

This clonotype was seen a few times. The J gene is TRBJ1-5, the V gene TRBV10-3; D not certain. CDR1 is ENHRY, CDR2 SYGVKD, per germline. The V gene lost 5 bases and the J gene lost 13 bases, with 9 bases spanning the gap. CDR3 length: 10 residues. The CDR3 here is CAISTLPQHF. CDR3 DNA: TGTGCCATCAGTACACTCCCGCAGCATTTT.

This clonotype was seen a few times. The rearrangement links TRBV5-6 to TRBJ2-7, with 9 positions matching TRBD2. The CDR3 sequence is 16 residues long. Trimming removed 0 bases from V and 2 bases from J; junction bases left unmatched: 6. Germline values: CDR1 SGHDT, CDR2 YYEEEE. CDR3 sequence (DNA): TGTGCCAGCAGCTTGGCCGGTAGCGGGAGTGCCTACGAGCAGTACTTC. Translating it yields CASSLAGSGSAYEQYF. Supplemented by reference TRBV5-6 and TRBJ2-7, the full variable domain reads DAGVTQSPTHLIKTRGQQVTLRCSPKSGHDTVSWYQQALGQGPQFIFQYYEEEERQRGNFPDRFSGHQFPNYSSELNVNALLLGDSALYLCASSLAGSGSAYEQYFGPGTRLTVT.

This clonotype was seen once. A much larger clone differs from this one at a single base, so this may be a read error. The chain uses TRBV2 and TRBJ2-7; D is unresolved. Germline CDR1 SNHLY, CDR2 FYNNEI. The CDR3 runs 13 residues. For the CDR3, the DNA is TGTGCCAGCAGGTCCCAAGGGAACTACGGGCAGTACTTC. Translation gives CASRSQGNYGQYF.